The present TCR beta chain was sequenced within a study of blood T cell repertoires in COVID-19. Study summary: Sources were T cells, B-cell-depleted T cells, or PBMCs; the material itself was cDNA or gDNA.

This clone has a handful of counts. In the study's own analysis: Nucleated cell counts were estimated from reference gene primer amplification. TCRdb keeps only in-frame clones here, not all; method: immunoSEQ multiplex PCR. The V and J calls and the clone size are those of that table, but D and trimming were determined from the DNA. The repertoire holds around 130,000 clones, with about 83% as singletons. This clonotype was obtained from a man aged 40-49 years with active or convalescent COVID-19. Specimen: peripheral blood.

The CDR3 DNA is TGTGCCAGCAGTTCAAGGACAGGGAGGTGGGGCGAGACCCAGTACTTC. As protein: CASSSRTGRWGETQYF. J is TRBJ2-5 and V is TRBV28; TRBD1 matches at 8 bases. This CDR3 has 16 amino acids. J was trimmed by 5 bases and V by 4 bases; bases with no gene match: 12. Germline CDR1 reads MDHEN; CDR2 reads SYDVKM.